These 22 T cell receptor beta chains were sequenced from one sample in a study of blood T cell repertoires in COVID-19. Produced via immunoSEQ multiplex PCR; TCRdb's table is partial and in-frame only. This table holds 300,000 to 350,000 clones, roughly 88% found once. Sequencing used peripheral blood. These receptors were obtained from a woman in her thirties with COVID-19, enrolled during active disease.

This chain links TRBV7-6 with TRBJ2-5, with D possibly being TRBD2 (8 bases). This CDR3 has 17 amino acids. Germline V gene lookup returns CDR1 SGHVS and CDR2 FNYEAQ. V was trimmed by 4 bases and J by 1 base, leaving 19 bases between them. The CDR3 DNA reads TGTGCCAGCAGCTACCGGACCGGGGGGGACAGCCAAGAGACCCAGTACTTC. The encoded protein is CASSYRTGGDSQETQYF.

V and J are TRBV7-8 and TRBJ2-5; D is perhaps TRBD2 (6 bases). The CDR3 length is 18 residues. Trimming pared 5 bases from V and 2 bases from J, leaving 24 bases between. Germline values: CDR1 SGHVS, CDR2 FQNEAQ. The CDR3 nucleotides read TGTGCCAGCAGCCCCTTTCACCGAGTAGCGGTAACTCAAGAGACCCAGTACTTC. This encodes CASSPFHRVAVTQETQYF.

This chain joins TRBV7-9 and TRBJ2-5; TRBD1 is a possible D gene (8 bases). The V gene's germline CDR1 is SEHNR and CDR2 FQNEAQ (reference sequence). V was clipped by 4 bases and J by 5 bases, with 14 bases between them. CDR3 size: 14 residues. CDR3 residues: CASSSGQGGETQYF. The CDR3 DNA follows: TGTGCCAGCAGCTCAGGACAGGGAGGGGAGACCCAGTACTTC.

The chain joins TRBV5-4 to TRBJ1-2; 8 bases are a match to TRBD1. The germline V gene has CDR1 SGHNT and CDR2 YYREEE (reference sequence). This CDR3 has 14 residues. V lost 0 bases, J lost 5 bases, and 3 bases stayed unmatched. CDR3 in amino acids: CASSLETGVYGYTF. CDR3 nucleotide sequence: TGTGCCAGCAGCTTGGAGACAGGGGTATATGGCTACACCTTC.

The CDR3 region is CASSTSRETGELFF. In DNA form, the CDR3 reads TGTGCCAGCTCGACTAGTCGGGAGACCGGGGAGCTGTTTTTT. The chain recombines TRBV18 with TRBJ2-2, with a weak D call TRBD2 (6 bases). Germline V lookup: CDR1 KGHSH, CDR2 LQKENI. CDR3 length equals 14 residues. Trimming left V 6 bases short and J 5 bases short, with 13 bases between.

DNA for the CDR3: TGTGCCAGCAGTTCAGACAGGTCCGATAATGAAAAACTGTTTTTT. Amino acids: CASSSDRSDNEKLFF. The chain carries TRBV27 and TRBJ1-4, with D tentatively TRBD1 (6 bases). Germline lookup yields CDR1 MNHEY and CDR2 SMNVEV (reference sequence). The CDR3 loop spans 15 amino acids. The V gene lost 4 bases and the J gene lost 4 bases, with 13 bases spanning the gap.

The gene calls are TRBV9 and TRBJ2-7, with a tentative D call TRBD2 (6 bases). The CDR3 has 13 amino acids. Germline V gives CDR1 SGDLS, CDR2 YYNGEE. Trimming took off 2 bases at V and 7 bases at J, with 13 bases between the two ends. Here the CDR3 DNA reads TGTGCCAGCAGCGTTGGTTGGCGGGATGAGCAGTACTTC. As protein: CASSVGWRDEQYF.

This chain uses TRBV7-2 with TRBJ2-1, with D tentatively TRBD2 (7 bases). CDR1 is SGHTA and CDR2 is FQGNSA in the germline V gene. V lost 6 bases and J 5 bases, leaving 20 bases between the germline ends. The CDR3 is made up of 16 amino acids. This CDR3 is CASRMAGATRDNEQFF. DNA of the CDR3: TGTGCCAGCAGGATGGCGGGGGCAACCCGTGACAATGAGCAGTTCTTC.

The V and J genes are TRBV6-6 and TRBJ1-2; D not resolved. This CDR3 spans 12 amino acids. Germline V gene sequence: CDR1 MNHNY, CDR2 SVGAGI (reference sequence). V lost 6 bases to trimming and J lost 7 bases, with 12 bases between them. The CDR3, as DNA: TGTGCCAGCAGCAGGACTGGATTTGGCTACACCTTC. This codes for CASSRTGFGYTF.

In this sample, this clone turned up once. This chain connects TRBV18 to TRBJ1-4, with D maybe TRBD1 (6 bases). V was pared by 3 bases and J by 8 bases, with 16 bases between. The CDR3 contains 15 residues. CDR1 and CDR2 (germline): KGHSH, LQKENI. CDR3 nucleotides: TGTGCCAGCTCACCGCGGCAGGGGATGGGAGAAAAACTGTTTTTT. Encoded protein: CASSPRQGMGEKLFF.

This chain uses TRBV5-5 with TRBJ1-1, with 7 bases fitting TRBD1. Germline-derived CDR1 and CDR2 are SGHKS and YYEKEE (reference sequence). The CDR3 is 14 residues long. V was pared by 4 bases and J by 9 bases, with 12 bases of the junction left unmatched. CDR3 nucleotides: TGTGCCAGCAGCGAGACAGGGACTGCCGGTCAAGCTTTCTTT. Translated: CASSETGTAGQAFF.

In this sample, this clone turned up a few times. This chain uses TRBV7-2 with TRBJ1-5, with D maybe TRBD1 (5 bases). Trimming left V 0 bases short and J 0 bases short, with 12 bases between. Germline lookup yields CDR1 SGHTA and CDR2 FQGNSA. This CDR3 has 17 residues. For the CDR3, the DNA is TGTGCCAGCAGCTTAGCCTTGGGGACTTTTAGCAATCAGCCCCAGCATTTT. Translating gives CASSLALGTFSNQPQHF. Based on the CDR3 plus reference TRBV7-2 and TRBJ1-5, the full variable domain is GAGVSQSPSNKVTEKGKDVELRCDPISGHTALYWYRQSLGQGLEFLIYFQGNSAPDKSGLPSDRFSAERTGGSVSTLTIQRTQQEDSAVYLCASSLALGTFSNQPQHFGDGTRLSIL.

This rearrangement joins TRBV7-9 to TRBJ1-3; D might be TRBD1 (6 bases). The CDR3 is 16 amino acids. In germline, CDR1 is SEHNR, CDR2 FQNEAQ (reference sequence). V was shortened by 5 bases and J by 0 bases, with 14 bases between the two germline ends. CDR3 protein: CASSPQGGASGNTIYF. In DNA form, the CDR3 reads TGTGCCAGCAGCCCCCAAGGGGGAGCCTCTGGAAACACCATATATTTT.

V and J are TRBV19 and TRBJ1-1; 7 bases align to TRBD1. The CDR3 has 15 amino acids. The junction had 11 bases not matched to a gene; V was cut back by 5 bases and J by 5 bases. Germline CDR1 is LNHDA and CDR2 is SQIVND (reference sequence). This CDR3 is CASSAGQRVSTEAFF. The CDR3 DNA is TGTGCCAGTAGTGCGGGACAGAGGGTGAGTACTGAAGCTTTCTTT.

The chain carries TRBV4-2 and TRBJ2-7, with 12 bases identical to TRBD2. The CDR3 spans 17 residues. Germline V gene data show CDR1 as LGHNA and CDR2 as YNFKEQ. Trimming removed 2 bases from V and 4 bases from J; junction bases left unmatched: 9. CDR3 coding DNA: TGTGCCAGCAGCCAATTCAGCCTGGGACTAGCGGGTTACGAGCAGTACTTC. Translation: CASSQFSLGLAGYEQYF.

This clone was picked up a small number of times. The chain is built from TRBV6-5 and TRBJ2-3, with 14 bases lining up with TRBD2. This CDR3 is 14 amino acids long. CDR1 is MNHEY and CDR2 is SVGAGI in the germline V gene. Trimming removed 8 bases from V and 5 bases from J; junction bases left unmatched: 3. This chain's CDR3 is CASSGLAGVDTQYF. The CDR3 DNA sequence: TGTGCCAGCTCGGGACTAGCGGGGGTAGATACGCAGTATTTT.

The rearrangement uses TRBV3-1 (or the pseudogene TRBV3-2) and TRBJ2-5, with unresolved D. The CDR3 covers 14 residues. Germline lookup yields CDR1 LGHDT and CDR2 YNNKEL (reference sequence). Trimming left V 2 bases short and J 4 bases short, with 11 bases between. The CDR3: CASSQHGRGETQYF. The CDR3 nucleotides are TGTGCCAGCAGCCAACATGGAAGAGGAGAGACCCAGTACTTC.

The chain has TRBV3-1 (or the pseudogene TRBV3-2) and TRBJ2-3; TRBD2 matches at 7 bases. CDR3 size: 21 residues. CDR1 is LGHDT and CDR2 is YNNKEL in the germline V gene (reference sequence). The junction had 20 bases not matched to a gene; V was cut back by 1 base and J by 1 base. The CDR3 region has the DNA TGTGCCAGCAGCCAAGGGATCCGCCCCCAGCGGGGCTCATGGGGCACAGATACGCAGTATTTT. Protein product: CASSQGIRPQRGSWGTDTQYF.

The J gene is TRBJ2-7, the V gene TRBV4-2; TRBD1 might be the D (5 bases). The V end was cut by 0 bases, the J end by 4 bases, with 13 bases between. Germline-derived CDR1 and CDR2 are LGHNA and YNFKEQ. This CDR3 has 15 residues. The CDR3 DNA follows: TGTGCCAGCAGCCAAGACGCCAGCCCAGGGTACGAGCAGTACTTC. It specifies CASSQDASPGYEQYF.

V and J are TRBV27 and TRBJ2-3, with TRBD2 identical over 11 bases. J was trimmed by 7 bases and V by 6 bases; bases with no gene match: 18. This CDR3 comprises 18 residues. Germline V CDR1 and CDR2: MNHEY, SMNVEV (reference sequence). The CDR3 reads CASRPPVGGLAEINTQYF. The CDR3 DNA reads TGTGCCAGCAGACCTCCCGTCGGGGGACTAGCGGAAATAAATACGCAGTATTTT.

V gene TRBV27 combines with J gene TRBJ1-5; 10 positions match TRBD1. J lost 4 bases, V lost 2 bases, and 2 bases had no gene match. Germline V CDR1 and CDR2: MNHEY, SMNVEV (reference sequence). There are 15 residues in the CDR3. The CDR3 DNA reads as TGTGCCAGCAGTTTAGGACAGGGGGTTAATCAGCCCCAGCATTTT. This gives the protein CASSLGQGVNQPQHF.

This rearrangement joins TRBV12-3 or TRBV12-4 to TRBJ1-2; D not certain. The ends were cut back, 3 bases at V and 0 bases at J, with 5 bases in the middle. The CDR3 is made up of 13 amino acids. The CDR3 loop reads CASSLTSNYGYTF. The CDR3 DNA reads TGTGCCAGCAGTTTGACATCTAACTATGGCTACACCTTC.